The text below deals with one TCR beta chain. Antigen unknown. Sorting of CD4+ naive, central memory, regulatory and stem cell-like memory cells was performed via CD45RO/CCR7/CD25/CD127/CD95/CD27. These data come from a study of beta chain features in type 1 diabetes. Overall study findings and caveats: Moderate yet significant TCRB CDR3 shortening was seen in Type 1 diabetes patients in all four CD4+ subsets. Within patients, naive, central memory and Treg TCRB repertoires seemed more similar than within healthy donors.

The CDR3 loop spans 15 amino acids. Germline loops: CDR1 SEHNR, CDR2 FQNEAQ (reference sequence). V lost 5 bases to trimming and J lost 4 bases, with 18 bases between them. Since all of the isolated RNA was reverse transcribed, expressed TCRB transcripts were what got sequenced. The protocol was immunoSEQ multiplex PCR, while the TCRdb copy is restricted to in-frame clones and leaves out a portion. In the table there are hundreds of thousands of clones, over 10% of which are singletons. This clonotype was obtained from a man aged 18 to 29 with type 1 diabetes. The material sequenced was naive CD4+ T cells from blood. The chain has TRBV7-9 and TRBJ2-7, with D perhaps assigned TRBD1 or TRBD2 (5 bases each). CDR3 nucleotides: TGTGCCAGCAGCGGGGGTGGGGCAGCCAGTTACGAGCAGTACTTC. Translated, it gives CASSGGGAASYEQYF.